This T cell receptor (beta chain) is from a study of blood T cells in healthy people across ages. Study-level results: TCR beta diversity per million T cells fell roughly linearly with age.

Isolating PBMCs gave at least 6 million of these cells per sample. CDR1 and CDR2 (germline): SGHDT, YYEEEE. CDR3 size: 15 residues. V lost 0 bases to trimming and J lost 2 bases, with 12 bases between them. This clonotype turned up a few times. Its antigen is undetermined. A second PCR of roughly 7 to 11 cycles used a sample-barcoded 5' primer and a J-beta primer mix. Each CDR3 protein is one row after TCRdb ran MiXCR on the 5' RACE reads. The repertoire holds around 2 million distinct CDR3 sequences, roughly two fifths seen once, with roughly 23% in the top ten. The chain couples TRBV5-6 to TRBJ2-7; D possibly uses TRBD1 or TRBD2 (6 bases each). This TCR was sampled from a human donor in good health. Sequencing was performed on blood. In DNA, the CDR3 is TGTGCCAGCAGCTTGGAGGGGGGATACACCTACGAGCAGTACTTC. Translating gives CASSLEGGYTYEQYF.